This TCR beta chain was profiled in a study of PD-1 blockade in classical Hodgkin lymphoma. Only in-frame clones appear in the TCRdb table, and some are missing; sequencing was by immunoSEQ multiplex PCR. Of some 41,000 clones listed, 76% were seen once; the top ten hold about a tenth. Every patient relapsed after autologous stem cell transplantation, and brentuximab vedotin exposure varied. As for this clone: The antigen is unknown. An end of the junction does not agree with germline; a read error may underlie this.

Germline CDR1 reads SGHRS; CDR2 reads YFSETQ. This CDR3 has 12 amino acids. Study findings and constraints: Nivolumab initiation under 1 year post-ASCT meant exclusion. With CD4+ cells, TCR diversity rose significantly by C4D1, but not with CD8+ cells. According to reports, newly diagnosed patients had lower baseline TCR diversity than healthy donors, and relapsed/refractory patients had lower baseline TCR diversity still.

The clonotype originates from a human donor with classical Hodgkin lymphoma. The chain carries TRBV5-1 and TRBJ1-1; D is possibly TRBD1 (6 bases). Sequencing was performed on peripheral blood mononuclear cells (PBMCs), taken at baseline. The CDR3 here is CASSLEQGAPIF. CDR3 in DNA: TGCGCCAGCAGCTTGGAACAGGGAGCCCCTATCTTT.